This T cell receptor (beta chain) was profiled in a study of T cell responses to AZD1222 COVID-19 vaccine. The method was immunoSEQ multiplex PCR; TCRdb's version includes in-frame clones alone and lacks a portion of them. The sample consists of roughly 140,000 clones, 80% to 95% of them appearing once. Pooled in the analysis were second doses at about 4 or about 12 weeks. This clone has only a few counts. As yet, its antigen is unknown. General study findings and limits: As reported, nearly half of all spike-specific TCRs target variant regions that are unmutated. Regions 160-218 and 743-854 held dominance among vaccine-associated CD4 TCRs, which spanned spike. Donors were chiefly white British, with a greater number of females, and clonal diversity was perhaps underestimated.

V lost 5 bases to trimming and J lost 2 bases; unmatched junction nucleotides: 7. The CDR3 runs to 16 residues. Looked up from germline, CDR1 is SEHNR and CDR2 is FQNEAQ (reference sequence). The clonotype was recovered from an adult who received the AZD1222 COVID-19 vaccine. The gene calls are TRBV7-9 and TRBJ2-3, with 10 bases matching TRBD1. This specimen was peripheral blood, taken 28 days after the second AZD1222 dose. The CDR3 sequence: CASSLDRGLVTDTQYF. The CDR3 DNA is TGTGCCAGCAGCCTCGACAGGGGGCTGGTCACAGATACGCAGTATTTT.